The entry below gives a single T cell receptor beta chain sequence along with its context. This specimen belongs to a study of cytomegalovirus exposure and HLA in healthy donors. The PCR contained 60 Vbeta and 13 Jbeta primers. TCRdb's copy holds only in-frame clones and misses some; the assay was immunoSEQ multiplex PCR. The sample contains approximately 200,000 clones, almost 85% of which appear only once. Germline values: CDR1 SGHAT, CDR2 FQNNGV. V shed 5 bases and J shed 6 bases, with 14 bases lying between them. The CDR3 spans 14 residues. This rearrangement joins TRBV11-2 to TRBJ1-5, with D perhaps TRBD1 (6 bases). The receptor's source is a boy between 10 and 17 years old in good health and CMV-seronegative. Sequencing was done on a sample of PBMCs. The CDR3 loop is CASSAEQGTQPQHF. The CDR3 nucleotides read TGTGCCAGCAGCGCTGAACAGGGAACTCAGCCCCAGCATTTT.